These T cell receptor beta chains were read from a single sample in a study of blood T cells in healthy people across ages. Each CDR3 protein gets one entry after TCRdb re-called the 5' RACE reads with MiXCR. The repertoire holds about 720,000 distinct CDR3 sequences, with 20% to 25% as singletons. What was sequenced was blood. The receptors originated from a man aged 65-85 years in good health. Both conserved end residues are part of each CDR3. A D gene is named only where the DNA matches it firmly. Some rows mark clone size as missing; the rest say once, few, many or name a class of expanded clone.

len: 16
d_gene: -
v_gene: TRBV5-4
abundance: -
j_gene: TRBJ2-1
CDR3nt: TGTGCCAGCAGCATTCACCCCGGGGCCCTCGACAATGAGCAGTTCTTC
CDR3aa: CASSIHPGALDNEQFF

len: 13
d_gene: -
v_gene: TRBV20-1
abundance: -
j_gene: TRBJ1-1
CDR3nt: TGCAGTGCTATCCCCCGGGGGGGGCGAGGAGCTTTCTTT
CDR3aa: CSAIPRGGRGAFF

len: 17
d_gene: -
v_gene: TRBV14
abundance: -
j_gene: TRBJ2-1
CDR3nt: TGTGCCAGCAGCCCCTTTAACCGGGTTTTCCATTACAATGAGCAGTTCTTC
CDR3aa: CASSPFNRVFHYNEQFF

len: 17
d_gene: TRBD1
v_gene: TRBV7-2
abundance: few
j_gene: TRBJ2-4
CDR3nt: TGTGCCAGCAGCTTGGGGAGGACAGGGACAAGGACCCGGGATCAGTACTTC
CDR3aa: CASSLGRTGTRTRDQYF

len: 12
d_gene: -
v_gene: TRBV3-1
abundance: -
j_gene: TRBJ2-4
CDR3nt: TGTGCCAGCAGCCAAGGTCCGGGGCTTCAGTACTTC
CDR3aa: CASSQGPGLQYF

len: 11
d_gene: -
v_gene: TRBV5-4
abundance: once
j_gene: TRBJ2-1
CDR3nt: TGTGCCAGCAGCTGGATGGATGAGCAGTTCTTC
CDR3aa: CASSWMDEQFF

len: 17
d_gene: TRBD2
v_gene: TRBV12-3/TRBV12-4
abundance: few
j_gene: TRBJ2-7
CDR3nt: TGTGCCAGCAGTTTAGGGCTTCTAGCGGGGGAAACCTACGAGCAGTACTTC
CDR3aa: CASSLGLLAGETYEQYF

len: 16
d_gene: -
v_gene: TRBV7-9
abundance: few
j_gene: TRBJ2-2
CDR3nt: TGTGCCAGCAGCCCCGACGGACGACAGGATCCGGGGGAGCTGTTTTTT
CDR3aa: CASSPDGRQDPGELFF

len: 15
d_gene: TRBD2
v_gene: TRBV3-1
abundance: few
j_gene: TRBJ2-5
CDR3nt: TGTGCCAGCAGCCGTGATAGCGGGGCCCAAGAGACCCAGTACTTC
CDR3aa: CASSRDSGAQETQYF

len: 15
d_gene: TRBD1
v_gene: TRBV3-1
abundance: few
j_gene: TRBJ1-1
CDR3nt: TGTGCCAGCAGCCACTCAGGGGGCGCGAGGTCTGAAGCTTTCTTT
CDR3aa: CASSHSGGARSEAFF

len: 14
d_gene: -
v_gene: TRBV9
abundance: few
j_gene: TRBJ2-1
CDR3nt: TGTGCCAGCAGCGTAGATTGGGGGTCTAGTGAGCAGTTCTTC
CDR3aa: CASSVDWGSSEQFF

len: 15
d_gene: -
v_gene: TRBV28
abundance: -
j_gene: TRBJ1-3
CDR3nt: TGTGCCAGCAGTTTATTCTTAGGATCTGGAAACACCATATATTTT
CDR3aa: CASSLFLGSGNTIYF

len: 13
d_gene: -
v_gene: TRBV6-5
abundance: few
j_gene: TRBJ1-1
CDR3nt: TGTGCCAGCAACTGGGGGACCGGCACTGAAGCTTTCTTT
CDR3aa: CASNWGTGTEAFF

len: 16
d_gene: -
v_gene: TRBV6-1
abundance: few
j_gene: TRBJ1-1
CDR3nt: TGTGCCAGCAGTGAATTTTTTGGCAGATTGAACACTGAAGCTTTCTTT
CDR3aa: CASSEFFGRLNTEAFF

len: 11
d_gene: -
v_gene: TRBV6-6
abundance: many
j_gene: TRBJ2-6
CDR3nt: TGTGCCAGCACTGGGGCCAACGTCCTGACTTTC
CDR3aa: CASTGANVLTF

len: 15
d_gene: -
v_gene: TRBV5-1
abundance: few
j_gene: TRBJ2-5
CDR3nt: TGCGCCAGCAGCATCCAGACTAGGCCCCCCGAGACCCAGTACTTC
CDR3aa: CASSIQTRPPETQYF

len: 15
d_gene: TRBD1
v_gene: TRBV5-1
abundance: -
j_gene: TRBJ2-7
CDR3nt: TGCGCCAGCAGTGCCGGCCGGGACAGGGCCTACGAGCAGTACTTC
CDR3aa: CASSAGRDRAYEQYF

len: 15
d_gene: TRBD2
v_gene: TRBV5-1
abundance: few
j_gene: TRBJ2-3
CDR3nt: TGCGCCAGCAGCTTGGAGGTAGCGGGAACAGATACGCAGTATTTT
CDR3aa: CASSLEVAGTDTQYF

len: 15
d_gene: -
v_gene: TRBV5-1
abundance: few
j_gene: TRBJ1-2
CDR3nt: TGCGCCAGCAGCAACAGGACAGCTAAAAACTATGGCTACACCTTC
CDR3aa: CASSNRTAKNYGYTF

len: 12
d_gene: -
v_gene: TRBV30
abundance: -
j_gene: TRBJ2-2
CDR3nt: TGTGCCTGCCGGATGGGGACCGGGGAGCTGTTTTTT
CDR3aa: CACRMGTGELFF

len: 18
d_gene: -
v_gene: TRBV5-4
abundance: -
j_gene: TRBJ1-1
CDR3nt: TGTGCCAGCAGCGGGCCTAGGCAGGGGTCCTTCGCAGACACTGAAGCTTTCTTT
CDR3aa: CASSGPRQGSFADTEAFF

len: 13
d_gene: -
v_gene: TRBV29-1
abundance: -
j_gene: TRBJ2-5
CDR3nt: TGCAGCGGGGGCAGGTCGCAAAAAGAGACCCAGTACTTC
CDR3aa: CSGGRSQKETQYF

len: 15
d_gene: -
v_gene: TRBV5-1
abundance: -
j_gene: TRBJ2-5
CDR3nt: TGCGCCAGCAGCTTGGCCGCGGGTTCGGCAGAGACCCAGTACTTC
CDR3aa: CASSLAAGSAETQYF

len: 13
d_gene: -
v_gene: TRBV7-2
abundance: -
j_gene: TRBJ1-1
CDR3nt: TGTGCCAGCAGCTTAGCTACGGGAAATCTGGCTTTCTTT
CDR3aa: CASSLATGNLAFF

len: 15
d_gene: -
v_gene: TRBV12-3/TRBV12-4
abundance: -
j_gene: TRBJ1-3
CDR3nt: TGTGCCAGCAGCCCTTTTCAGGGCCCTGGAAACACCATATATTTT
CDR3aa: CASSPFQGPGNTIYF

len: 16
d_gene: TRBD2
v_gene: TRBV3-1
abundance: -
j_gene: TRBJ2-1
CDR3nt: TGTACCAGCAGCGTAATAGCGGGAGGGATGCACAATGAGCAGTTCTTC
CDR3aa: CTSSVIAGGMHNEQFF

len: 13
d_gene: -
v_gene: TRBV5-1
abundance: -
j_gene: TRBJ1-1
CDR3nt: TGCGCCAGCAGCTTAGAGCTGACCACTGAAGCTTTCTTT
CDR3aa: CASSLELTTEAFF

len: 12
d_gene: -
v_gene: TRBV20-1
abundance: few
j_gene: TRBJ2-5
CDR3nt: TGCAGTGCTAGAGGGTACGCGGAGACCCAGTACTTC
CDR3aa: CSARGYAETQYF

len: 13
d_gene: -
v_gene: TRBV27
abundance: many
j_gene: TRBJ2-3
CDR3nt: TGTGCCAGCCGCAGGATGGGCACAGATACGCAGTATTTT
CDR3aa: CASRRMGTDTQYF

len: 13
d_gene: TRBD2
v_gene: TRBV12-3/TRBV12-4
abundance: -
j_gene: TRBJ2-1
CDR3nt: TGTGCCAGCAGTGACAGCGGGAGGGCGCGGGAGTTCTTC
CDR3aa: CASSDSGRAREFF

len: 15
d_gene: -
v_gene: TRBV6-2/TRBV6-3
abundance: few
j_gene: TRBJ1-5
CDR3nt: TGTGCCAGCAGTCGCGACAGGTCGGGCAATCAGCCCCAGCATTTT
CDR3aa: CASSRDRSGNQPQHF

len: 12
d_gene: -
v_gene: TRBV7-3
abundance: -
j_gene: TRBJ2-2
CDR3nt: TGTGCCAGCAGCTTCTTTCCCGGGGAGCTGTTTTTT
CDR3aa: CASSFFPGELFF

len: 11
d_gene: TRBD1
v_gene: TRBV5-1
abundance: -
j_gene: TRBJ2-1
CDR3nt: TGCGCCAGCAGCCCCGGACAGGGGCAGTTCTTC
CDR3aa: CASSPGQGQFF

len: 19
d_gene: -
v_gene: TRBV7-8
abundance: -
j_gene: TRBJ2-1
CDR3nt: TGTACCAGCAGCCTCCGGGACTCCTTCTTCCGGGAGTCGGACAATGAGCAGTTCTTC
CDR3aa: CTSSLRDSFFRESDNEQFF

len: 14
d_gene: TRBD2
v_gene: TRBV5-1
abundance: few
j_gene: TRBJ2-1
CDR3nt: TGCGCCAGCACCGGGACTACCCCCTACAATGAGCAGTTCTTC
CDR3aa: CASTGTTPYNEQFF

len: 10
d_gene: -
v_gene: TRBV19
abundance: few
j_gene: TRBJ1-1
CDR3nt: TGTGCCAGCGGCAGGCTCGGAGCTTTCTTT
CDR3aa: CASGRLGAFF

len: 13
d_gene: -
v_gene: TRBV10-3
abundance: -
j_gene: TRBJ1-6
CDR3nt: TGTGCCATCAGTGAGTCGGTCGAATCACCCCTCCACTTT
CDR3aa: CAISESVESPLHF

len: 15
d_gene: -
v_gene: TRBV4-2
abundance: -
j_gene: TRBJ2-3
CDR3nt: TGTGCCAGCAGCCAAGGGGCCTCTAGCACAGATACGCAGTATTTT
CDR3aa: CASSQGASSTDTQYF

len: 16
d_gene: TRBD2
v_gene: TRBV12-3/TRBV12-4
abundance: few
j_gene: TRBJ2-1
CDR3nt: TGTGCCAGCAGTGGGGGACTAGCGGGTGCCTACAATGAGCAGTTCTTC
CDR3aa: CASSGGLAGAYNEQFF

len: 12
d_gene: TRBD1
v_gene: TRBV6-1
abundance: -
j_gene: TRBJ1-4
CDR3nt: TGTGCCAGCAGTCCCGACAGGGCAAAACTGTTTTTT
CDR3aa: CASSPDRAKLFF

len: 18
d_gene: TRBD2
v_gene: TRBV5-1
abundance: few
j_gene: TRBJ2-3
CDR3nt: TGCGCCAGCAGCTTGATGTGGTCCGGGACTAGCGACACAGATACGCAGTATTTT
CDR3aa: CASSLMWSGTSDTDTQYF

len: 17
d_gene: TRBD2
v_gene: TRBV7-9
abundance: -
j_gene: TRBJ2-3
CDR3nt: TGTGCCAGCAGCTTAGGACTAGCGGGGGCCCGCACAGATACGCAGTATTTT
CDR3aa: CASSLGLAGARTDTQYF

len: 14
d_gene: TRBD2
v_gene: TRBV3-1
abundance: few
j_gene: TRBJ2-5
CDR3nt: TGTGCCAGCAGCCAATCCTCGGGGGGAGAGACCCAGTACTTC
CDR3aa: CASSQSSGGETQYF

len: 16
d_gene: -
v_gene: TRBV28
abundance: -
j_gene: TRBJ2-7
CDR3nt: TGTGCCAGCAGTTTCCACCTCGCTGGACTCTCCTACGAGCAGTACTTC
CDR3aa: CASSFHLAGLSYEQYF

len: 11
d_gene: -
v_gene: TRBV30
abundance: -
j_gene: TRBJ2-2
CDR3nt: TGTGCCTGGATATGGGGCGGGGAGCTGTTTTTT
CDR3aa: CAWIWGGELFF

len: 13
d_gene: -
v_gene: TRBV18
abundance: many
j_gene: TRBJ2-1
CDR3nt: TGTGCCAGCTCACACGGTCCGGGGAATGAGCAGTTCTTC
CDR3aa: CASSHGPGNEQFF

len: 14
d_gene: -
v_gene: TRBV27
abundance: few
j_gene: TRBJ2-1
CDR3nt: TGTGCCAGCAGTCCCGGTACAGGGTTTAATGAGCAGTTCTTC
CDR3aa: CASSPGTGFNEQFF

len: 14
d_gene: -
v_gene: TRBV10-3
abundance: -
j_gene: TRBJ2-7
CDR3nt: TGTGCCATCAGTGATCGGGACATCTCCTACGAGCAGTACTTC
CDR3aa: CAISDRDISYEQYF